Shown below are 16 T cell receptor beta chains from a single sample sequenced in a study of T cell responses to AZD1222 COVID-19 vaccine. TCRdb's copy holds only in-frame clones and misses some; the assay was immunoSEQ multiplex PCR. The table includes 150,000 to 160,000 clones, about nine tenths detected once. Specimen: peripheral blood, collected on day 0 of AZD1222 vaccination. Receptors were obtained from an adult in good health.

The V call is TRBV5-1, the J call TRBJ1-1, with 7 bases lining up with TRBD1. Trimming removed 0 bases from V and 1 base from J; junction bases left unmatched: 12. This CDR3 spans 18 amino acids. Germline V lookup: CDR1 SGHRS, CDR2 YFSETQ. This chain's CDR3 is CASSLAKGPGQTNTEAFF. DNA of the CDR3: TGCGCCAGCAGCTTGGCTAAAGGACCGGGACAGACGAACACTGAAGCTTTCTTT.

The rearrangement links TRBV4-1 to TRBJ1-5; TRBD1 matches at 8 bases. CDR1 and CDR2 from the germline V gene are MGHRA and YSYEKL. The CDR3 extends over 15 amino acids. The V gene end was trimmed by 3 bases and the J gene end by 6 bases; junction bases not matched to a gene: 7. CDR3 in amino acids: CASSQLGTGGQPQHF. In DNA form, the CDR3 reads TGCGCCAGCAGCCAGCTAGGGACAGGCGGTCAGCCCCAGCATTTT.

A few counts support this clone. The rearrangement joins TRBV6-2 or TRBV6-3 to TRBJ2-2; 12 nucleotides match TRBD2. V was clipped by 6 bases and J by 3 bases; unmatched bases: 14. There are 19 residues in the CDR3. Germline V gene data show CDR1 as MNHEY and CDR2 as SVGEGT. CDR3: CASSRRLAGGPRDTGELFF. In DNA, the CDR3 is TGTGCCAGCAGCCGCCGGCTAGCGGGAGGGCCTCGCGACACCGGGGAGCTGTTTTTT.

The chain carries TRBV28 and TRBJ1-1; 8 bases map to TRBD1. This CDR3 is built from 18 residues. Germline V gene lookup returns CDR1 MDHEN and CDR2 SYDVKM. J was trimmed by 0 bases and V by 7 bases; bases with no gene match: 16. CDR3 sequence: CASMETAGGRRMNTEAFF. DNA of the CDR3: TGTGCCAGCATGGAAACCGCAGGGGGCCGCCGAATGAACACTGAAGCTTTCTTT.

This clone was seen a few times. CDR3 sequence: CASRITGTGATGELFF. The CDR3 bases are TGTGCCAGCAGAATAACCGGGACAGGGGCCACCGGGGAGCTGTTTTTT. The chain is built from TRBV27 and TRBJ2-2, with 10 bases fitting TRBD1. Germline CDR1 and CDR2: MNHEY and SMNVEV (reference sequence). The CDR3 has 16 amino acids. V was pared by 6 bases and J by 4 bases, with 8 bases of the junction left unmatched.

The chain joins TRBV12-3 or TRBV12-4 to TRBJ1-2; D unclear. Trimming took 2 bases from V and 7 from J, leaving 8 bases between them. The length of the CDR3 is 12 residues. This chain's CDR3 is CASSLMGSGYTF. The CDR3 DNA reads as TGTGCCAGCAGTTTAATGGGGAGTGGCTACACCTTC.

The V call is TRBV12-3 or TRBV12-4, the J call TRBJ1-5; D is unclear. CDR3 size: 12 residues. V lost 4 bases, J lost 4 bases, and 5 bases lay in between. The CDR3 loop is CASSYKNQPQHF. As DNA, the CDR3 is TGTGCCAGCAGTTATAAAAATCAGCCCCAGCATTTT.

The CDR3 DNA follows: TGTGCCAGCAGCCCGGGACAGTATAATTCACCCCTCCACTTT. It codes for CASSPGQYNSPLHF. This chain connects TRBV7-9 to TRBJ1-6; 7 bases are a match to TRBD1. Trimming cost V 5 bases and J 4 bases; bases outside gene matches: 2. The CDR3 is 14 residues long. In germline, CDR1 is SEHNR, CDR2 FQNEAQ (reference sequence). The whole variable domain, filled in from reference TRBV7-9 and TRBJ1-6, reads DTGVSQNPRHKITKRGQNVTFRCDPISEHNRLYWYRQTLGQGPEFLTYFQNEAQLEKSRLLSDRFSAERPKGSFSTLEIQRTEQGDSAMYLCASSPGQYNSPLHFGNGTRLTVT.

Notes on this clone: Distinct nucleotide sequences in the sample also encode this CDR3. The J gene is TRBJ1-1, the V gene TRBV6-5; D might be TRBD1 (5 bases). Trimming shortened V by 6 bases and J by 0 bases, and 11 bases separated the two germline ends. CDR1 is MNHEY, CDR2 SVGAGI, per germline. The CDR3 is 14 residues long. The CDR3 nucleotides read TGTGCCAGCAGGGGGAGGGGAATGAACACTGAAGCTTTCTTT. Translating gives CASRGRGMNTEAFF.

This chain joins TRBV6-2 or TRBV6-3 and TRBJ1-2; D is unclear. The V end was cut by 8 bases, the J end by 5 bases, with 6 bases between. The CDR3 consists of 10 residues. The germline V gene encodes CDR1 MNHEY and CDR2 SVGEGT. The CDR3 nucleotides read TGTGCCAGCGGCCTGTATGGCTACACCTTC. Amino acids: CASGLYGYTF.

The chain couples TRBV5-5 to TRBJ1-6; TRBD1 matches 7 bases. This CDR3 spans 14 amino acids. The J segment lost 7 bases and the V segment lost 5 bases, leaving 6 bases of the junction unmatched. Germline V gene sequence: CDR1 SGHKS, CDR2 YYEKEE (reference sequence). CDR3 nucleotide sequence: TGTGCCAGCAGACGTACAGGGGACAATTCACCCCTCCACTTT. It specifies CASRRTGDNSPLHF.

The V gene is TRBV14, the J gene TRBJ2-2, with a tentative D call TRBD1 (5 bases). The V end lost 3 bases, the J end lost 2 bases, and 16 bases lay between the germline ends. CDR1 is SGHDN and CDR2 is FVKESK in the germline V gene. This CDR3 contains 17 residues. The CDR3 reads CASSQRTDSLNTGELFF. The CDR3 DNA is TGTGCCAGCAGCCAGCGGACCGACAGCCTAAACACCGGGGAGCTGTTTTTT.

The rearrangement joins TRBV2 to TRBJ2-5; D gene uncertain. Between the trimmed V and J ends, which lost 7 bases and 0 bases, there was a span of 6 bases. Germline values: CDR1 SNHLY, CDR2 FYNNEI. CDR3 length: 12 residues. Here the CDR3 reads CASTPYQETQYF. CDR3 sequence (DNA): TGTGCCAGCACCCCCTACCAAGAGACCCAGTACTTC.

This chain joins TRBV6-1 and TRBJ2-2; 9 positions match TRBD2. Germline CDR1 MNHNS, CDR2 SASEGT. V dropped 0 bases and J dropped 5; count of bases not matched to a gene: 13. The CDR3 covers 19 residues. In DNA, the CDR3 is TGTGCCAGCAGTGAAGCGCTGTTCTTAGCGGGAGCAGGTACCGGGGAGCTGTTTTTT. Protein sequence: CASSEALFLAGAGTGELFF.

The chain is built from TRBV28 and TRBJ2-1; 9 nucleotides align to TRBD2. The CDR3 has 18 residues. Germline trimming cut 6 bases from V and 5 bases from J; bases unmatched to any gene: 17. Germline lookup yields CDR1 MDHEN and CDR2 SYDVKM. CDR3: CASSHGSSSGTRHNEQFF. The CDR3 DNA reads as TGTGCCAGCAGCCATGGGTCGTCTAGCGGGACGCGGCACAATGAGCAGTTCTTC.

This chain uses TRBV19 with TRBJ1-4, with D uncertain. The V gene's germline CDR1 is LNHDA and CDR2 SQIVND (reference sequence). The germline V and J ends were trimmed by 6 bases and 14 bases, with 22 bases remaining between them. The CDR3 runs to 14 residues. CDR3 in DNA: TGTGCCAGTAGCCCCGTAGGCCTAAACGGATGGCTGTTTTTT. Translated, it gives CASSPVGLNGWLFF.